This T cell receptor (beta chain) was identified during a study of blood T cell repertoires in COVID-19. The assay was immunoSEQ multiplex PCR, and TCRdb's table has in-frame clones only and misses some. Found here are about 240,000 clones, about nine tenths of them singletons; the top ten hold around 6.5%. V was pared by 5 bases and J by 6 bases, with 14 bases between. This CDR3 has 14 residues. Germline CDR1 MNHEY, CDR2 SMNVEV (reference sequence). The sequence came from a man in his 60s with acute or convalescent COVID-19. The specimen sequenced was peripheral blood. The rearrangement links TRBV27 to TRBJ1-5; no definite D call. CDR3 residues: CASSLRIDTQPQHF. The CDR3 bases are TGTGCCAGCAGTCTGCGTATCGATACTCAGCCCCAGCATTTT.